A selection of T cell receptor beta chains follows, all from one sample in a study of T cells after yellow fever vaccination. TCRdb reprocessed the 5' RACE reads via MiXCR and lists one record per CDR3 protein. The sample lists some 150,000 distinct CDR3 sequences; 6.6% were seen once. This material consisted of CD4+ T cells sorted from PBMCs, taken 10 days after the yellow fever booster vaccination. The origin of the receptors is a man aged 25-45 years who received the YFV17D yellow fever vaccine. CDR3s include the opening cysteine and the closing phenylalanine or tryptophan. The D gene is left open where the match is weak. Clone size is stated in some rows and not others, as once, few, many or a class when expanded.

J: TRBJ2-2; V: TRBV19; D: TRBD1; size: many; CDR3: CASSEVGQGGGELFF; DNA: TGTGCCAGTAGTGAAGTAGGACAGGGAGGCGGGGAGCTGTTTTTT
J: TRBJ2-1; V: TRBV6-2/TRBV6-3; D: TRBD1; size: many; CDR3: CASSYELGRTGDCF; DNA: TGTGCCAGCAGTTACGAGTTGGGCAGGACAGGGGATTGCTTC
J: TRBJ1-6; V: TRBV4-3; D: TRBD1; size: -; CDR3: CASSPDRGSYNSPLHF; DNA: TGCGCCAGCAGCCCAGACAGGGGGTCCTATAATTCACCCCTCCACTTT
J: TRBJ1-5; V: TRBV12-3/TRBV12-4; D: -; size: many; CDR3: CASSNTEISSQPQHF; DNA: TGTGCCAGCAGCAACACGGAAATTAGTAGCCAGCCCCAGCATTTT
J: TRBJ2-7; V: TRBV5-6; D: -; size: many; CDR3: CASSLAPGGGYEQYF; DNA: TGTGCCAGCAGCTTGGCGCCAGGGGGGGGCTACGAGCAGTACTTC
J: TRBJ2-4; V: TRBV20-1; D: -; size: few; CDR3: CSANSAGRAKNIQYF; DNA: TGCAGTGCTAACAGCGCGGGTAGGGCCAAAAACATTCAGTACTTC
J: TRBJ2-1; V: TRBV7-2; D: -; size: many; CDR3: CASSLNGREQFF; DNA: TGTGCCAGCAGCTTAAACGGGCGGGAGCAGTTCTTC
J: TRBJ2-1; V: TRBV5-1; D: TRBD2; size: many; CDR3: CASSDRGLAGGRSWGPKQFF; DNA: TGCGCCAGCAGCGACCGGGGACTAGCGGGAGGGAGGTCCTGGGGCCCGAAGCAGTTCTTC
J: TRBJ2-3; V: TRBV20-1; D: TRBD1; size: many; CDR3: CSARDRGEWTDTQYF; DNA: TGCAGTGCTAGGGACAGGGGGGAGTGGACAGATACGCAGTATTTT
J: TRBJ2-5; V: TRBV7-2; D: -; size: -; CDR3: CASSLDGRGLGLTQYF; DNA: TGTGCCAGCAGCTTAGATGGCAGGGGCCTCGGCCTGACCCAGTACTTC
J: TRBJ2-7; V: TRBV6-2/TRBV6-3; D: -; size: many; CDR3: CASRPLLSSDEQYF; DNA: TGTGCCAGCAGGCCACTTCTCAGCAGCGACGAGCAGTACTTC
J: TRBJ2-1; V: TRBV5-1; D: TRBD2; size: many; CDR3: CASSFLLGGSNEQFF; DNA: TGCGCCAGCAGCTTTTTGCTAGGCGGGAGCAATGAGCAGTTCTTC
J: TRBJ2-7; V: TRBV27; D: TRBD1; size: many; CDR3: CASSFAGGLWEQYF; DNA: TGTGCCAGCAGTTTTGCAGGGGGTCTTTGGGAGCAGTACTTC
J: TRBJ2-3; V: TRBV20-1; D: -; size: many; CDR3: CSATPKERADTQYF; DNA: TGCAGTGCTACGCCTAAGGAGCGGGCAGATACGCAGTATTTT
J: TRBJ2-5; V: TRBV3-1; D: -; size: few; CDR3: CASSQDRRETQYF; DNA: TGTGCCAGCAGCCAAGACCGACGAGAGACCCAGTACTTC
J: TRBJ2-7; V: TRBV3-1; D: TRBD2; size: many; CDR3: CASSPAGGGVRYEQYF; DNA: TGTGCCAGCAGCCCGGCGGGGGGAGGGGTTAGGTACGAGCAGTACTTC
J: TRBJ2-1; V: TRBV20-1; D: -; size: many; CDR3: CSASPGGSGKLSYNEQFF; DNA: TGCAGTGCTAGTCCCGGGGGATCGGGAAAACTTTCCTACAATGAGCAGTTCTTC
J: TRBJ2-5; V: TRBV5-5; D: TRBD1; size: many; CDR3: CASSSKTGGLETQYF; DNA: TGTGCCAGCAGCTCTAAGACAGGGGGCTTGGAGACCCAGTACTTC
J: TRBJ2-5; V: TRBV5-1; D: TRBD2; size: many; CDR3: CASSLQLAGGSETQYF; DNA: TGCGCCAGCAGCTTGCAACTAGCGGGAGGGTCAGAGACCCAGTACTTC
J: TRBJ1-1; V: TRBV18; D: -; size: few; CDR3: CASRGDQNTEAFF; DNA: TGTGCCAGCCGTGGGGACCAGAACACTGAAGCTTTCTTT
J: TRBJ2-1; V: TRBV5-1; D: TRBD2; size: -; CDR3: CASSSGTSGRWDEQFF; DNA: TGCGCCAGCAGCTCCGGGACTAGCGGGAGGTGGGATGAGCAGTTCTTC
J: TRBJ1-4; V: TRBV29-1; D: -; size: many; CDR3: CSAASVAEKLFF; DNA: TGCAGCGCCGCTTCGGTGGCTGAAAAACTGTTTTTT
J: TRBJ2-1; V: TRBV12-3/TRBV12-4; D: TRBD2; size: many; CDR3: CASNGGSGRNEQFF; DNA: TGTGCCAGCAACGGGGGTAGCGGGAGGAATGAGCAGTTCTTC
J: TRBJ1-5; V: TRBV12-3/TRBV12-4; D: -; size: many; CDR3: CASTPLRGQPQHF; DNA: TGTGCCAGCACCCCTCTCAGGGGCCAGCCCCAGCATTTT
J: TRBJ2-7; V: TRBV28; D: TRBD1; size: -; CDR3: CASSRTGANEQYF; DNA: TGTGCCAGCAGCAGGACAGGGGCCAACGAGCAGTACTTC
J: TRBJ2-5; V: TRBV7-6; D: TRBD2; size: many; CDR3: CASSPPVGAGGQETQYF; DNA: TGTGCCAGCAGCCCCCCCGTAGGAGCGGGAGGCCAAGAGACCCAGTACTTC
J: TRBJ2-1; V: TRBV6-5; D: TRBD2; size: few; CDR3: CASSSGGRGNEQFF; DNA: TGTGCCAGCAGTTCGGGCGGGAGGGGGAATGAGCAGTTCTTC
J: TRBJ1-4; V: TRBV4-2; D: TRBD1; size: many; CDR3: CASSQERTGVEKLFF; DNA: TGTGCCAGCAGCCAGGAGCGGACAGGGGTCGAAAAACTGTTTTTT